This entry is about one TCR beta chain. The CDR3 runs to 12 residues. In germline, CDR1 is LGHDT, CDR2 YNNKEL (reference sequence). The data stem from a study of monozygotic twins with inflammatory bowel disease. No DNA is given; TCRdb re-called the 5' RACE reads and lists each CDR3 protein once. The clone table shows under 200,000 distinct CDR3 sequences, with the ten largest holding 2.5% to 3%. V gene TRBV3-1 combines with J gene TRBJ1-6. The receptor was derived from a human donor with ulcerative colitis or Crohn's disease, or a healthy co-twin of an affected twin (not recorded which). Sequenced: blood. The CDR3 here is CASSQGASPLHF.